This T cell receptor (beta chain) was captured in a study of type 1 regulatory T cells. Study background: T-allo10 is a Tr1-enriched, alloantigen-specific CD4 T cell product made in vitro.

A remark on this clonotype: Its specificity is unknown.

This CDR3 region has 12 residues. Trimming took off 3 bases at V and 6 bases at J, with 8 bases between the two ends. MiXCR, applied by TCRdb to the reads, yields one record per CDR3 protein. The sample includes about 68,000 distinct CDR3 sequences, roughly 60% seen only once; the top ten take 7% to 9.5%. Graft donor-derived T-allo10 cells were described as host-alloantigen-specific, anergic, and alloantigen-specifically suppressive. The gene calls are TRBV12-3 or TRBV12-4 and TRBJ2-5; D is ambiguous. This receptor was obtained from a human donor in good health. The sequenced sample consisted of cultured T cells, either the whole culture or a sorted T cell fraction (not recorded which). Subset specified: Tr1-enriched cell product generated in vitro against host alloantigens. CDR3 DNA sequence: TGTGCCAGCAGTTTTGGTGAGCAGACCCAGTACTTC. Translating it yields CASSFGEQTQYF.